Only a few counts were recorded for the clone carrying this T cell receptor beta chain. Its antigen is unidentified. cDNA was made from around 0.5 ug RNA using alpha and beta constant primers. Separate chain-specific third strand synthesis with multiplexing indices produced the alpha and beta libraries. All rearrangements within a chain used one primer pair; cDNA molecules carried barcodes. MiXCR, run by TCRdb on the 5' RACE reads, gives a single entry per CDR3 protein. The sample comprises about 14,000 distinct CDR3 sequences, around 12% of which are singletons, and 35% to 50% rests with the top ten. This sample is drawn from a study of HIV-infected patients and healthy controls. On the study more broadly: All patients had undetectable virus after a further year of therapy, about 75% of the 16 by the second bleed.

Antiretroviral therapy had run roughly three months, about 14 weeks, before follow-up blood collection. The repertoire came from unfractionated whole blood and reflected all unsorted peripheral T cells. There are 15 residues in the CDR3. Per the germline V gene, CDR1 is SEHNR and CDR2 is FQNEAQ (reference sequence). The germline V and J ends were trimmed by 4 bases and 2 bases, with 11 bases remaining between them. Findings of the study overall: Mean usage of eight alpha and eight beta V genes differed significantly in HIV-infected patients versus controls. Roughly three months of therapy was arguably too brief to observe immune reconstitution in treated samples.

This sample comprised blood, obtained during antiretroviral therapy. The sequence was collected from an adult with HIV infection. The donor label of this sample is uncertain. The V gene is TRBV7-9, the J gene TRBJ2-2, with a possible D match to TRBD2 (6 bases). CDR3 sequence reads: CASSSPAGNTGELFF. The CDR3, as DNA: TGTGCCAGCAGCTCCCCAGCGGGCAACACCGGGGAGCTGTTTTTT.